This paragraph reports one TCR beta chain. Its antigen is not identified. This entry comes from a study of high-grade serous ovarian cancer treatment subgroups. As for the study in general: Mean per sample: around 14,000 reads, 6,500 to 9,000 unique TCR beta rearrangements. Study-wide findings and caveats: Same-patient tumor repertoires overlapped at roughly 0.095 to 0.79; different patients barely overlapped.

The tumor samples were collected prior to definitive surgery or chemotherapy. The repertoire was sequenced with immunoSEQ multiplex PCR; TCRdb's copy has only in-frame clones and lacks some. Of 950 to 1,100 clones listed, over 65% are singletons. Per germline, CDR1 LGHNA and CDR2 YSLEER. V was clipped by 0 bases and J by 5 bases; unmatched bases: 7. CDR3 length: 16 amino acids. This clonotype was obtained from a human donor with high-grade serous ovarian cancer. The sample comprised tumor tissue. This rearrangement joins TRBV4-3 to TRBJ2-3; TRBD2 agrees at 8 bases. The CDR3, as DNA: TGCGCCAGCAGCCAAGATGCCGGGGGGGCCATAGATACGCAGTATTTT. Amino acids: CASSQDAGGAIDTQYF.